The 8 T cell receptor beta chains reported below all come from one sample, sequenced in a study of T cell responses to AZD1222 COVID-19 vaccine. Clones were read by immunoSEQ multiplex PCR, and TCRdb kept only the in-frame ones, dropping some. Of some 150,000 clones in the sample, 65% to 90% were seen once. The source was peripheral blood, collected 28 days after the second dose of the MenACWY control vaccine. The source of these receptors is an adult who received the MenACWY meningococcal vaccine as a control.

This chain joins TRBV6-5 and TRBJ2-5; a possible D gene is TRBD2 (6 bases). The V gene's germline CDR1 is MNHEY and CDR2 SVGAGI. The CDR3 runs 13 residues. V dropped 6 bases and J dropped 4 bases, with 12 bases sitting between them. CDR3 in amino acids: CASSRGAGETQYF. The CDR3 nucleotides are TGTGCCAGCAGCCGCGGGGCGGGAGAGACCCAGTACTTC.

The chain employs TRBV6-1 and TRBJ2-5; 7 bases agree with TRBD2. V trimming: 3 bases; J trimming: 7 bases; junction bases outside the gene matches: 2. The CDR3 is 12 residues long. CDR1 and CDR2 from the germline V gene are MNHNS and SASEGT. The CDR3 nucleotides read TGTGCCAGCAGTGAGCCGGGGGGGACCCAGTACTTC. Amino acids: CASSEPGGTQYF.

J is TRBJ2-7 and V is TRBV5-1, with D possibly being TRBD1 (6 bases). Deletions cut 4 bases from V and 1 base from J, with 18 bases between. The CDR3 runs to 16 residues. Germline V gene data show CDR1 as SGHRS and CDR2 as YFSETQ. CDR3 protein: CASSDQDSQFSYEQYF. The CDR3 DNA reads TGCGCCAGCAGCGATCAGGACAGTCAGTTTTCCTACGAGCAGTACTTC.

The chain carries TRBV27 and TRBJ2-3; 11 positions agree with TRBD2. CDR3 length: 16 amino acids. Germline V CDR1 and CDR2: MNHEY, SMNVEV (reference sequence). V lost 4 bases, J lost 3 bases, and 6 bases stayed unmatched. In DNA form, the CDR3 reads TGTGCCAGCAGTTCCCCTAGCGGGGGGTCGACAGATACGCAGTATTTT. Its translation is CASSSPSGGSTDTQYF.

This clone is a singleton in its sample. The rearrangement links TRBV3-1 (or the pseudogene TRBV3-2) to TRBJ1-2, with D possibly being TRBD1 (5 bases). The CDR3 sequence is 13 residues long. Trimming took 0 bases from V and 7 from J, leaving 9 bases between them. CDR1 LGHDT and CDR2 YNNKEL come from the germline V gene (reference sequence). The CDR3, as DNA: TGTGCCAGCAGCCAAGATCGGGGGTCTGGCTACACCTTC. Translated: CASSQDRGSGYTF.

The J gene is TRBJ1-1, the V gene TRBV29-1; D not certain. The CDR3 runs to 14 residues. The V gene lost 6 bases and the J gene lost 4 bases, with 18 bases spanning the gap. CDR1 is SQVTM and CDR2 is ANQGSEA in the germline V gene. Here the CDR3 DNA reads TGCAGCGTGAAAACGGACCTGGATGCCACTGAAGCTTTCTTT. Translation gives CSVKTDLDATEAFF.

V and J are TRBV7-3 and TRBJ2-3, with D tentatively TRBD1 (6 bases). This CDR3 comprises 14 residues. Germline loops: CDR1 SGHTA, CDR2 FQGTGA. V was trimmed by 4 bases and J by 3 bases, leaving 11 bases between them. CDR3 sequence: CASSSQGSTDTQYF. In nucleotides, the CDR3 is TGTGCCAGCAGCTCTCAGGGGTCGACAGATACGCAGTATTTT.

CDR3 bases: TGTGCCAGCAGCCCTCGTAGGCGAGGGGCGGATGGCTACACCTTC. Protein product: CASSPRRRGADGYTF. This chain uses TRBV3-1 (or the pseudogene TRBV3-2) with TRBJ1-2; TRBD1 might be the D (5 bases). V was trimmed by 4 bases and J by 6 bases, leaving 18 bases between them. CDR1 and CDR2 (germline): LGHDT, YNNKEL (reference sequence). This CDR3 contains 15 residues.